This TCR beta chain came from a study of cytomegalovirus exposure and HLA in healthy donors. Trimming took 1 base from V and 11 from J, leaving 20 bases between them. This CDR3 region has 15 residues. Germline V gene sequence: CDR1 SGHDN, CDR2 FVKESK. The PCR ran on 60 Vbeta and 13 Jbeta primers. Data came from immunoSEQ multiplex PCR; TCRdb stores just in-frame clones and leaves some out. Of around 62,000 clones detected, 75% appear once; the ten largest clones hold roughly 7.7%. This chain connects TRBV14 to TRBJ2-5; D might be TRBD2 (5 bases). Sequencing was performed on PBMCs. The sequence came from a man in his fifties or sixties in good health and CMV-seropositive. CDR3 bases: TGTGCCAGCAGCCAAGTGCGAGGGATCTCGAATGAGCAGTACTTC. Translated: CASSQVRGISNEQYF.